A selection of T cell receptor beta chains follows, all from one sample in a study of T-cell memory formation after mild COVID-19. TCRdb recomputed calls from the 5' RACE reads with MiXCR, one row per CDR3 protein. The sample lists under 300,000 distinct CDR3 sequences; roughly 15% were seen once. Sequencing used PBMCs or a T cell subset sorted from them (not recorded which). Source of these receptors: a man between 18 and 35 years old who had mild COVID-19 (a few samples of this study predate the infection). Cell type and time point are not known. Both conserved end residues are part of each CDR3. D genes are given only for firm matches. Clone size is stated in some rows and not others, as once, few, many or a class when expanded.

v_gene	j_gene	d_gene	abundance	CDR3nt	CDR3aa
TRBV3-1	TRBJ1-3	-	-	TGTGCCAGCAGCCCGCGTAGGGGGAATGCTGGAAACACCATATATTTT	CASSPRRGNAGNTIYF
TRBV6-5	TRBJ2-7	-	few	TGTGCCAGCAGTACGTTCGGACACGAGCAGTACTTC	CASSTFGHEQYF
TRBV7-2	TRBJ1-5	-	-	TGTGCCAGCAGCTTTACAGGGAGACAGCCCCAGCATTTT	CASSFTGRQPQHF
TRBV7-9	TRBJ1-2	-	-	TGTGCCAGCAGCTTACAGGAGTATGGCTACACCTTC	CASSLQEYGYTF
TRBV2	TRBJ2-3	TRBD1	-	TGTGCCAGCAGTCTACAGGGGGCGCAGGCAGATACGCAGTATTTT	CASSLQGAQADTQYF
TRBV11-2	TRBJ2-1	-	-	TGTGCCAGCAGCTTGGCTGCCTACAATGAGCAGTTCTTC	CASSLAAYNEQFF
TRBV5-4	TRBJ1-1	-	few	TGTGCCAGCAGCTTGGGGGCCCCGGGGGCATACACTGAAGCTTTCTTT	CASSLGAPGAYTEAFF
TRBV9	TRBJ2-7	-	-	TGTGCCAGGAGGGGGACGACGTACGAGCAGTACTTC	CARRGTTYEQYF
TRBV19	TRBJ2-5	TRBD1	-	TGTGCCAGTAGTGAAGGGACAGGAGAGACCCAGTACTTC	CASSEGTGETQYF
TRBV7-3	TRBJ2-5	TRBD2	few	TGTGCCAGCAGCTTAACCAGCGGGGGGGCCGAAGAGACCCAGTACTTC	CASSLTSGGAEETQYF
TRBV12-3/TRBV12-4	TRBJ1-5	TRBD1	few	TGTGCCAGCAGTAAGGGACAGGGGGCCCATCAGCCCCAGCATTTT	CASSKGQGAHQPQHF
TRBV11-3	TRBJ2-1	-	-	TGTGCCAGCAGTAACCTACAGGGGACTGGGTCCTACAATGAGCAGTTCTTC	CASSNLQGTGSYNEQFF
TRBV24-1	TRBJ2-1	-	many	TGTGCCACCAGTGATTTGCACGGGGTTAGGGATGAGCAGTTCTTC	CATSDLHGVRDEQFF
TRBV2	TRBJ2-3	TRBD2	few	TGTGCCAGCAGATCTAGCGGGGGGGCTGGAGATACGCAGTATTTT	CASRSSGGAGDTQYF
TRBV7-2	TRBJ2-3	TRBD2	-	TGTGCCAGCAGCTCCGGACTAGCGGGGGGGGCCGGGTATTTT	CASSSGLAGGAGYF
TRBV4-3	TRBJ2-7	-	-	TGCGCCAGCAGCCAAATTCGGTCCTACGAGCAGTACTTC	CASSQIRSYEQYF
TRBV9	TRBJ2-2	TRBD2	few	TGTGCCAGCAGCGTCGGGCGGGGGGCGAACACCGGGGAGCTGTTTTTT	CASSVGRGANTGELFF
TRBV12-3/TRBV12-4	TRBJ2-5	-	few	TGTGCCAGCAGTTTTCCGGGGGCCCGAGAGACCCAGTACTTC	CASSFPGARETQYF
TRBV5-1	TRBJ1-2	TRBD1	-	TGCGCCAGCAGCTTGTCAGGGGGCGCGGGCTACACCTTC	CASSLSGGAGYTF
TRBV7-9	TRBJ1-1	-	few	TGTGCCAGCAGCTCTACAGGGACCTCAAGGGGGACTGAAGCTTTCTTT	CASSSTGTSRGTEAFF
TRBV12-3/TRBV12-4	TRBJ2-7	TRBD1	many	TGTGCCAGCAGGAACAGGGGATACTCCTACGAGCAGTACTTC	CASRNRGYSYEQYF
TRBV6-1	TRBJ2-3	-	-	TGTGCCAGCAAGGCGGGGACCACAGATACGCAGTATTTT	CASKAGTTDTQYF
TRBV6-2/TRBV6-3	TRBJ2-3	TRBD1	-	TGTGCCAGCACTCAGACAGGGGTTGAGGATACGCAGTATTTT	CASTQTGVEDTQYF